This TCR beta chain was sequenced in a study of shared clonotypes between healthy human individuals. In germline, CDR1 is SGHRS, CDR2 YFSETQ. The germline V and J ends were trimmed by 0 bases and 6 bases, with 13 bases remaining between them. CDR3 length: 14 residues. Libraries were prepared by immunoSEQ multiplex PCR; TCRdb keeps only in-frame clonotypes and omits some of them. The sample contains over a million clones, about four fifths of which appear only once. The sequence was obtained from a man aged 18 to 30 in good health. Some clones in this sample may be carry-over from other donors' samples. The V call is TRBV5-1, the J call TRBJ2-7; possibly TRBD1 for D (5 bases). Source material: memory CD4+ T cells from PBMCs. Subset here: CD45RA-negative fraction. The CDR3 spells CASSLDGRELEQYF. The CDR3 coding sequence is TGCGCCAGCAGCTTGGACGGCAGGGAACTCGAGCAGTACTTC.